Below, 12 T cell receptor beta chains from the same sample are listed, as sequenced in a study of cytomegalovirus exposure and HLA in healthy donors. The PCR was carried out with 60 Vbeta primers and 13 Jbeta primers. Data came from immunoSEQ multiplex PCR; TCRdb stores just in-frame clones and leaves some out. The table has about 170,000 clones, more than 75% seen once. The sequenced sample consisted of PBMCs. The receptor source for this set is a man in his thirties or forties in good health and CMV-seropositive.

There are a few counts of this clone. The V call is TRBV5-6, the J call TRBJ1-4, with a weak D call TRBD1 (5 bases). Germline CDR1 and CDR2: SGHDT and YYEEEE. V lost 2 bases to trimming and J lost 3 bases, with 14 bases between them. The CDR3 covers 16 residues. In DNA, the CDR3 is TGTGCCAGCAGCTTCAGAACAGGCTTATCTAATGAAAAACTGTTTTTT. It encodes CASSFRTGLSNEKLFF.

This chain joins TRBV29-1 and TRBJ2-1, with 7 bases fitting TRBD1. Germline V gives CDR1 SQVTM, CDR2 ANQGSEA. CDR3 length equals 15 residues. V was clipped by 5 bases and J by 5 bases; unmatched bases: 12. CDR3 residues: CSVFDWQGVDNEQFF. The CDR3, as DNA: TGCAGCGTTTTCGACTGGCAGGGGGTTGACAATGAGCAGTTCTTC.

This clone was detected only a few times. This chain connects TRBV2 to TRBJ1-5, with D uncertain. V was clipped by 7 bases and J by 0 bases, with 10 bases between them. Germline CDR1 and CDR2: SNHLY and FYNNEI. The CDR3 has 14 residues. This CDR3 is CASKGGFSNQPQHF. In DNA form, the CDR3 reads TGTGCCAGCAAAGGAGGGTTTAGCAATCAGCCCCAGCATTTT.

The chain employs TRBV9 and TRBJ1-3; 7 nucleotides agree with TRBD1. The V gene's germline CDR1 is SGDLS and CDR2 YYNGEE. The length of the CDR3 is 14 residues. V gave up 3 bases and J gave up 8 bases; unmatched junction bases: 8. The CDR3 reads CASSASTGRYTIYF. CDR3 DNA sequence: TGTGCCAGCAGCGCGTCGACAGGGAGATACACCATATATTTT.

The CDR3 DNA follows: TGTGCCAGTCGGGACAGGGGGCAGAGCTATGGCTACACCTTC. Translation: CASRDRGQSYGYTF. The chain uses TRBV2 and TRBJ1-2; 12 bases match TRBD1. Looked up from germline, CDR1 is SNHLY and CDR2 is FYNNEI. This CDR3 region has 14 residues. The J segment lost 4 bases and the V segment lost 9 bases, leaving 6 bases of the junction unmatched.

In DNA form, the CDR3 reads TGCAGTGCTAGTAAGGGGGAAAAACTGTTTTTT. Protein sequence: CSASKGEKLFF. The chain combines TRBV20-1 with TRBJ1-4; maybe TRBD1 (5 bases). The V end was cut by 3 bases, the J end by 8 bases, with 7 bases between. This CDR3 has 11 amino acids. Germline V lookup: CDR1 DFQATT, CDR2 SNEGSKA (reference sequence).

V gene TRBV9 combines with J gene TRBJ2-1; 7 bases align to TRBD2. The CDR3 contains 15 residues. CDR1 is SGDLS, CDR2 YYNGEE, per germline. Trimming at V came to 0 bases and at J to 9 bases, leaving 9 bases not matched to a gene. CDR3 sequence reads: CASSVAGGSRGEQFF. Here the CDR3 DNA reads TGTGCCAGCAGCGTAGCTGGCGGGAGTAGGGGTGAGCAGTTCTTC.

The chain carries TRBV19 and TRBJ1-1, with D possibly matching TRBD1 (5 bases). Germline CDR1 is LNHDA and CDR2 is SQIVND (reference sequence). CDR3 length equals 14 residues. The V gene lost 6 bases and the J gene lost 4 bases, with 15 bases spanning the gap. The CDR3 loop reads CASSLEGMGTEAFF. In DNA form, the CDR3 reads TGTGCCAGTAGCCTGGAGGGGATGGGCACTGAAGCTTTCTTT.

This rearrangement joins TRBV6-6 to TRBJ2-7, with 10 bases aligning to TRBD2. The V gene end was trimmed by 5 bases and the J gene end by 4 bases; junction bases not matched to a gene: 5. CDR1 and CDR2 from the germline V gene are MNHNY and SVGAGI (reference sequence). CDR3 length equals 14 residues. The CDR3 region is CASSPSGRGYEQYF. Here the CDR3 DNA reads TGTGCCAGCAGTCCGAGCGGGAGGGGATACGAGCAGTACTTC.

The rearrangement links TRBV11-3 to TRBJ2-1; no definite D call. Germline lookup yields CDR1 SGHNT and CDR2 YENEEA. There are 14 residues in the CDR3. V was trimmed by 5 bases and J by 4 bases, leaving 12 bases between them. The CDR3 DNA follows: TGTGCCAGCAGCCATGACTCTACTTACAATGAGCAGTTCTTC. Its translation is CASSHDSTYNEQFF.

The chain combines TRBV4-2 with TRBJ1-2; D unresolved. CDR3 size: 14 residues. CDR1 LGHNA and CDR2 YNFKEQ come from the germline V gene. V was cut by 1 base and J by 8 bases, with 14 bases left in between. The CDR3 spells CASSQVRREWGYTF. CDR3 DNA sequence: TGTGCCAGCAGCCAAGTAAGGAGGGAATGGGGCTACACCTTC.

For this clone: The same CDR3 arises from other DNA sequences in this sample as well. This chain's CDR3 is CASSLQGGTEAFF. The CDR3 DNA sequence: TGTGCCAGCAGCTTACAGGGCGGCACTGAAGCTTTCTTT. The chain is built from TRBV7-9 and TRBJ1-1; perhaps TRBD1 as D (5 bases). This CDR3 is 13 amino acids long. Germline-derived CDR1 and CDR2 are SEHNR and FQNEAQ (reference sequence). Between the trimmed V and J ends, which lost 2 bases and 4 bases, there was a span of 8 bases.